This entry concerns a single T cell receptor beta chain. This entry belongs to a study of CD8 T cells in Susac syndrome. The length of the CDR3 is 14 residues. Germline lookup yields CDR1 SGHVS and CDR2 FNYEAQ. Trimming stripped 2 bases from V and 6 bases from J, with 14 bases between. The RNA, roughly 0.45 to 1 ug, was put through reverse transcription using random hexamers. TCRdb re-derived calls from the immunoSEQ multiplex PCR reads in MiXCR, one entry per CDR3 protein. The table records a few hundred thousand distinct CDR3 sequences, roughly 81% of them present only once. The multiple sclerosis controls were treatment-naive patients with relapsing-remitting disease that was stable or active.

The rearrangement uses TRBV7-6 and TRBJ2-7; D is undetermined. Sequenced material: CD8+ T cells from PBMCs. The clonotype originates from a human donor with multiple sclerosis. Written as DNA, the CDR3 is TGTGCCAGCAGCTTATCCGGATCCGGCGCCGAGCAGTACTTC. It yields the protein CASSLSGSGAEQYF.